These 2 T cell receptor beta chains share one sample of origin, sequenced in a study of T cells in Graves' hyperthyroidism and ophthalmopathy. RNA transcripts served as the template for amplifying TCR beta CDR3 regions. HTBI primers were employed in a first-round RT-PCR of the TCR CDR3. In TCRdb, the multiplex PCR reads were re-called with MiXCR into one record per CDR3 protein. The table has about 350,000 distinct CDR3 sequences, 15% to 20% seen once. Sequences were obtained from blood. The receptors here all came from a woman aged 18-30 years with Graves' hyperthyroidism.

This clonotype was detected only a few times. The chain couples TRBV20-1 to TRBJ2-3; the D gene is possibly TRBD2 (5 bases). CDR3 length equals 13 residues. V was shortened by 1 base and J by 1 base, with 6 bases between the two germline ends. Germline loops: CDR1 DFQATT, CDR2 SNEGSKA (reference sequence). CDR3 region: CSARVEGTDTQYF. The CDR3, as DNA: TGCAGTGCTAGAGTGGAGGGCACAGATACGCAGTATTTT.

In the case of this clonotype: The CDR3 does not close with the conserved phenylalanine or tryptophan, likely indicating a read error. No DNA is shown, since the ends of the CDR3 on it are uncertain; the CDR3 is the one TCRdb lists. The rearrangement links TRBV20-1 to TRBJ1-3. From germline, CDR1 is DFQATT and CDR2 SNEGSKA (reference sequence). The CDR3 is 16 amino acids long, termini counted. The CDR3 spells CSARPWRGGTGNTICD.